These 13 T cell receptor beta chains were all obtained from the same sample, sequenced in a study of blood T cell repertoires in COVID-19. Libraries were prepared by immunoSEQ multiplex PCR; TCRdb keeps only in-frame clonotypes and omits some of them. Altogether about 240,000 clones are present, about nine tenths being singletons, with the ten largest covering approximately 7.5%. The sequencing input was peripheral blood. These receptor sequences come from a man between 60 and 70 years old who had recovered from COVID-19.

The chain carries TRBV5-1 and TRBJ2-7; D might be TRBD2 (5 bases). Germline V gene sequence: CDR1 SGHRS, CDR2 YFSETQ. The CDR3 has 16 residues. V lost 0 bases to trimming and J lost 6 bases, with 19 bases between them. The CDR3 sequence: CASSLAFAAAVGEQYF. In DNA form, the CDR3 reads TGCGCCAGCAGCTTGGCGTTTGCAGCGGCGGTAGGCGAGCAGTACTTC.

The chain uses TRBV3-1 (or the pseudogene TRBV3-2) and TRBJ2-3; 7 bases are a match to TRBD1. This CDR3 is built from 16 residues. V was clipped by 2 bases and J by 3 bases; unmatched bases: 8. The germline CDR1 and CDR2 sequences are LGHDT and YNNKEL (reference sequence). The CDR3 DNA reads as TGTGCCAGCAGCCAACGGAGGACAGGCCGTACAGATACGCAGTATTTT. Encoded protein: CASSQRRTGRTDTQYF.

The chain combines TRBV7-5 with TRBJ1-1; the table's TRBD1 call for D was not verified on the DNA. TRBV7-5 is given as a pseudogene. The CDR3 extends over 20 amino acids. The CDR3 DNA reads as TGTGCCAGAAGCTTAGCGCCAAAGGCCGCGACAGGGTTAAGGAACACTGAAGCTTTCTTT. It codes for CARSLAPKAATGLRNTEAFF.

The rearrangement links TRBV30 to TRBJ1-2, with 12 bases lining up with TRBD1. The CDR3 is 18 residues long. The V gene end was trimmed by 1 base and the J gene end by 7 bases; junction bases not matched to a gene: 16. CDR1 is GTSNPN and CDR2 is SVGIG in the germline V gene (reference sequence). The CDR3 loop is CAWSGTWGTGGFSSGYTF. CDR3 bases: TGTGCCTGGAGTGGGACCTGGGGGACAGGGGGCTTCTCCTCTGGCTACACCTTC. The variable domain in full, completed from reference TRBV30 and TRBJ1-2, reads SQTIHQWPATLVQPVGSPLSLECTVEGTSNPNLYWYRQAAGRGLQLLFYSVGIGQISSEVPQNLSASRPQDRQFILSSKKLLLSDSGFYLCAWSGTWGTGGFSSGYTFGSGTRLTVV.

The chain recombines TRBV6-7 with TRBJ2-7; 8 nucleotides match TRBD1. TRBV6-7 is treated as an ORF (open reading frame) with a function not yet certain. The CDR3 totals 17 residues. Germline trimming cut 1 base from V and 3 bases from J; bases unmatched to any gene: 11. For the CDR3, the DNA is TGTGCCAGCAGTTACTTGGGACCGGGACAGGATATCTACGAGCAGTACTTC. Translation: CASSYLGPGQDIYEQYF.

The genes are TRBV7-2 and TRBJ2-3; D is perhaps TRBD2 (5 bases). CDR3 length equals 15 residues. CDR1 and CDR2 (germline): SGHTA, FQGNSA. V lost 2 bases to trimming and J lost 1 base, with 10 bases between them. CDR3 amino acids: CASSLSGNGTDTQYF. CDR3 in DNA: TGTGCCAGCAGCTTATCGGGGAACGGCACAGATACGCAGTATTTT.

V and J are TRBV9 and TRBJ2-7, with TRBD1 matching 7 bases. In germline, CDR1 is SGDLS, CDR2 YYNGEE. The CDR3 loop spans 15 amino acids. J lost 0 bases, V lost 3 bases, and 6 bases had no gene match. CDR3 DNA sequence: TGTGCCAGCAGCGGGGACAGACCCTTCTCCTACGAGCAGTACTTC. Amino acid sequence: CASSGDRPFSYEQYF.

The chain uses TRBV27 and TRBJ1-1, with 8 nucleotides matching TRBD1. Germline CDR1 reads MNHEY; CDR2 reads SMNVEV (reference sequence). The CDR3 runs 13 residues. V was clipped by 6 bases and J by 0 bases; unmatched bases: 0. Here the CDR3 reads CASRDRVNTEAFF. CDR3 sequence (DNA): TGTGCCAGCAGGGACAGGGTGAACACTGAAGCTTTCTTT.

This sequence joins TRBV5-6 and TRBJ1-1; a possible D gene is TRBD1 (5 bases). Germline-derived CDR1 and CDR2 are SGHDT and YYEEEE. CDR3 size: 16 residues. V was cut by 2 bases and J by 3 bases, with 17 bases left in between. CDR3 sequence: CASSLDSGLGHTEAFF. The CDR3 coding sequence is TGTGCCAGCAGCTTAGACTCAGGGTTAGGTCACACTGAAGCTTTCTTT. Drawing the rest from reference TRBV5-6 and TRBJ1-1, the complete variable domain is DAGVTQSPTHLIKTRGQQVTLRCSPKSGHDTVSWYQQALGQGPQFIFQYYEEEERQRGNFPDRFSGHQFPNYSSELNVNALLLGDSALYLCASSLDSGLGHTEAFFGQGTRLTVV.

This clone was seen only a few times. The chain is built from TRBV6-5 and TRBJ1-1; 7 positions match TRBD1. Germline V lookup: CDR1 MNHEY, CDR2 SVGAGI. Trimming at V came to 4 bases and at J to 6 bases, leaving 5 bases not matched to a gene. This CDR3 region has 13 residues. The CDR3 protein is CASSSTGTSEAFF. The CDR3 DNA follows: TGTGCCAGCAGTTCGACAGGGACATCTGAAGCTTTCTTT.

This sequence joins TRBV7-2 and TRBJ2-6, with 9 bases identical to TRBD1. Germline V CDR1 and CDR2: SGHTA, FQGNSA. The V segment lost 6 bases and the J segment 0 bases; nucleotides outside the gene matches: 6. The CDR3 is 17 residues long. The CDR3, as DNA: TGTGCCAGCAGTTCCGGGACAGGGTACTCTGGGGCCAACGTCCTGACTTTC. Protein sequence: CASSSGTGYSGANVLTF.

The rearrangement joins TRBV3-1 (or the pseudogene TRBV3-2) to TRBJ2-1, with D possibly TRBD2 on 6 matching bases. Germline assignment: CDR1 LGHDT and CDR2 YNNKEL (reference sequence). Trimming stripped 2 bases from V and 15 bases from J, with 14 bases between. The CDR3 has 12 amino acids. The CDR3 protein is CASSQSRKRAFF. As DNA, the CDR3 is TGTGCCAGCAGCCAAAGTCGGAAGCGGGCGTTCTTC.

This chain connects TRBV18 to TRBJ1-4; TRBD1 matches at 8 bases. The junction had 4 bases not matched to a gene; V was cut back by 0 bases and J by 1 base. Germline CDR1 and CDR2: KGHSH and LQKENI. There are 17 residues in the CDR3. Written as DNA, the CDR3 is TGTGCCAGCTCACCACCGGAACAGGGGGGAACTAATGAAAAACTGTTTTTT. Its translation is CASSPPEQGGTNEKLFF.